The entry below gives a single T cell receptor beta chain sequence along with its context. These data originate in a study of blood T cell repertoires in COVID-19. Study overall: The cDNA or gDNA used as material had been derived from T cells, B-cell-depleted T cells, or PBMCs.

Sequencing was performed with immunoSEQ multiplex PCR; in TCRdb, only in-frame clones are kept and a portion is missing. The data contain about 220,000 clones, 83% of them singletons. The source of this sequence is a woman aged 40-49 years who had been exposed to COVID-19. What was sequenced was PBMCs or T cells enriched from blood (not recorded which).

The CDR3 sequence is CASNGGLAGEETQYF. The DNA of the CDR3 is TGTGCCAGTAATGGTGGGCTAGCGGGGGAAGAGACCCAGTACTTC. The chain carries TRBV19 and TRBJ2-5; 10 bases are a match to TRBD2. The CDR3 spans 15 residues. CDR1 and CDR2 (germline): LNHDA, SQIVND (reference sequence). The V gene end was trimmed by 7 bases and the J gene end by 3 bases; junction bases not matched to a gene: 8.